Below, one TCR beta chain is given with its context. Its target is not known. This record belongs to a study of radiotherapy plus CTLA-4 blockade in lung cancer. For the study at large: Objective responses occurred in roughly 20% of patients; about 31% had disease control. Study observations and caveats: Peripheral blood showed expansion of tumor-derived TCR clones after radiotherapy and ipilimumab.

Clones were sequenced by immunoSEQ multiplex PCR, and TCRdb holds only the in-frame ones, with some missing. Here the sample spans nearly 95,000 clones, approximately 82% being singletons. The CDR3 extends over 15 amino acids. Germline V gives CDR1 SGHAT, CDR2 FQNNGV. The V gene lost 5 bases and the J gene lost 2 bases, with 15 bases spanning the gap. Those patients who had chemo-refractory metastatic non-small-cell lung cancer were given focal radiation along with CTLA-4 blockade through ipilimumab. This clonotype originated in a human donor with non-small cell lung cancer that progressed on radiotherapy plus ipilimumab. V is TRBV11-2 and J is TRBJ2-5; D is unclear. Here the sequenced sample was peripheral blood, taken from a patient treated with radiotherapy plus ipilimumab. Here the CDR3 reads CASSRLLAEQETQYF. CDR3 DNA: TGTGCCAGCAGCCGTCTCTTGGCGGAACAAGAGACCCAGTACTTC.